This T cell receptor beta chain came from a study of PD-1 blockade in classical Hodgkin lymphoma. Study overall: Patients were infused with nivolumab 3 mg/kg every 2 weeks.

Documented time point: cycle 4 day 1 (C4D1), after more than five weeks of nivolumab. Each and every patient relapsed after autologous stem cell transplantation, and patients got differing brentuximab vedotin exposure. The data were produced by immunoSEQ multiplex PCR, yet TCRdb's version contains in-frame clones alone and is incomplete. The sample shows tens of thousands of clones, over 60% of them seen only once. The V gene's germline CDR1 is SGHTA and CDR2 FQGNSA. J lost 7 bases, V lost 5 bases, and 14 bases had no gene match. The CDR3 spans 16 residues. Sequenced here: peripheral blood mononuclear cells (PBMCs), sampled before the fourth cycle of nivolumab. This chain joins TRBV7-2 and TRBJ2-1, with 7 bases fitting TRBD2. This receptor was identified in a human donor with classical Hodgkin lymphoma. CDR3 protein: CASSHSQRDHWNEQFF. DNA of the CDR3: TGTGCCAGCAGCCACTCTCAGCGGGACCATTGGAATGAGCAGTTCTTC.